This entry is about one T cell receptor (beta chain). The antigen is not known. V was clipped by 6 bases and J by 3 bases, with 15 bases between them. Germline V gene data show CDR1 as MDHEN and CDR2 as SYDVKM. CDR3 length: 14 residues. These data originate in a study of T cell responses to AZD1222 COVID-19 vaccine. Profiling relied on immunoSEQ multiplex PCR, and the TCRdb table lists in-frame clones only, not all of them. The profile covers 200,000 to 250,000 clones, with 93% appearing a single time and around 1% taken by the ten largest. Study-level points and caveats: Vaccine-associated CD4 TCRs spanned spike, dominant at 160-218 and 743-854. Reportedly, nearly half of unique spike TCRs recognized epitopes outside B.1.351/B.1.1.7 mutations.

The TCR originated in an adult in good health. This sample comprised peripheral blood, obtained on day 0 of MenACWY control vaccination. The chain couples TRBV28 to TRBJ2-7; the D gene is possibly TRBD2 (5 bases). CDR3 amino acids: CASSQVGRYYEQYF. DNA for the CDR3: TGTGCCAGCAGCCAGGTAGGGAGATACTACGAGCAGTACTTC.